The text below deals with one T cell receptor (beta chain). These data come from a study of cytomegalovirus exposure and HLA in healthy donors. The PCR used 60 Vbeta and 13 Jbeta primers. Produced via immunoSEQ multiplex PCR; TCRdb's table is partial and in-frame only. The sample records about 150,000 clones, more than 75% being singletons. J lost 1 base, V lost 5 bases, and 8 bases had no gene match. CDR3 size: 15 residues. In germline, CDR1 is SGHNT, CDR2 YYREEE (reference sequence). V is TRBV5-4 and J is TRBJ1-1, with 7 nucleotides matching TRBD1. The sequenced sample consisted of PBMCs. This TCR derives from a man younger than 45 in good health and CMV-seropositive. The CDR3 DNA follows: TGTGCCAGCAGGCCTGGGGGGACAGCGAACACTGAAGCTTTCTTT. Translated, it gives CASRPGGTANTEAFF.